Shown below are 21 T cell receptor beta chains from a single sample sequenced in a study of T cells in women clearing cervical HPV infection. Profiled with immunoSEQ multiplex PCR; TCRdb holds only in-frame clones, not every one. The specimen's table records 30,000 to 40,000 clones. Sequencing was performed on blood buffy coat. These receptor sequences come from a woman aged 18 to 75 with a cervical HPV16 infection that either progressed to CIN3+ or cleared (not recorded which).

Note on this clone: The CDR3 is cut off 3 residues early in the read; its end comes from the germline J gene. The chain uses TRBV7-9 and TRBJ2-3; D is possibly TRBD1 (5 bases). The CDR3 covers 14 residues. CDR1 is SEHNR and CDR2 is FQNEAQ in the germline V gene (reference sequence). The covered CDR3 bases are TGTGCCAGCAGCTTAATGTTCAGGGAAGAGACG. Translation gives CASSLMFREET. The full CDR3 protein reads CASSLMFREETQYF.

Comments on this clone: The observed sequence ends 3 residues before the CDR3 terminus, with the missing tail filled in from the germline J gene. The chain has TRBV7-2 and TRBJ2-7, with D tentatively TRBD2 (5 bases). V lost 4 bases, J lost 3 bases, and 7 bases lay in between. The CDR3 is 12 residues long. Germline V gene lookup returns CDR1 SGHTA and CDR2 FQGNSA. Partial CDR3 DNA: TGTGCCAGCAGCTCCGACTACTACGAG. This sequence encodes CASSSDYYE. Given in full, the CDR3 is CASSSDYYEQYF.

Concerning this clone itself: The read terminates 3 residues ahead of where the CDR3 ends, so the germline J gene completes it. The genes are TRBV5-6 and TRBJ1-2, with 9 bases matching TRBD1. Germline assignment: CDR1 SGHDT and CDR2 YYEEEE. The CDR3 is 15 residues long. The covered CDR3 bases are TGTGCCAGCAGCGCCTGGGGGACAGGGTCCCACGAC. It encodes CASSAWGTGSHD. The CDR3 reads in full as CASSAWGTGSHDYTF. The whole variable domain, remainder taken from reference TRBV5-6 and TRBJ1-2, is DAGVTQSPTHLIKTRGQQVTLRCSPKSGHDTVSWYQQALGQGPQFIFQYYEEEERQRGNFPDRFSGHQFPNYSSELNVNALLLGDSALYLCASSAWGTGSHDYTFGSGTRLTVV.

Partial CDR3 DNA: TGTGCCAGTAGTATCAGACAGGGAAGGATTTTTGGGAACATT. Protein product: CASSIRQGRIFGNI. The CDR3 in its entirety is CASSIRQGRIFGNIQYF. The V and J genes are TRBV19 and TRBJ2-4, with 7 bases identical to TRBD1. The CDR3 is cut off 3 residues early in the read; its end comes from the germline J gene. This CDR3 contains 17 residues. The germline V gene encodes CDR1 LNHDA and CDR2 SQIVND (reference sequence). J lost 7 bases, V lost 3 bases, and 15 bases had no gene match.

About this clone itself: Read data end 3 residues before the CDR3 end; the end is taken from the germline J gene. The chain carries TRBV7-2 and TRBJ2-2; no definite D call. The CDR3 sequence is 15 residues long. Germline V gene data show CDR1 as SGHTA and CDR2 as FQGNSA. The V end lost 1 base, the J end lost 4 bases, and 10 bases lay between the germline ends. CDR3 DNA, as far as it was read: TGTGCCAGCAGCTTAGGGCAGGTTGGCACCGGGGAG. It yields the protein CASSLGQVGTGE. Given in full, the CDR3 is CASSLGQVGTGELFF.

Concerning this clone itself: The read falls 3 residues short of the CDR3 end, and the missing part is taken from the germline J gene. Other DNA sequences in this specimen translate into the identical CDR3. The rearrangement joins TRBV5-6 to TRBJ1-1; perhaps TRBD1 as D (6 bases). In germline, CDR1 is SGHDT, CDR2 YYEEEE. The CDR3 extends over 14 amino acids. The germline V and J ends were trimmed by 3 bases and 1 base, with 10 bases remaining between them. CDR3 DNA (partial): TGTGCCAGCAGCTGGGGGGGGCCGAACACTGAA. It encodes CASSWGGPNTE. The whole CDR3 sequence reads CASSWGGPNTEAFF. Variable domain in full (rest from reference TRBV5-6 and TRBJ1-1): DAGVTQSPTHLIKTRGQQVTLRCSPKSGHDTVSWYQQALGQGPQFIFQYYEEEERQRGNFPDRFSGHQFPNYSSELNVNALLLGDSALYLCASSWGGPNTEAFFGQGTRLTVV.

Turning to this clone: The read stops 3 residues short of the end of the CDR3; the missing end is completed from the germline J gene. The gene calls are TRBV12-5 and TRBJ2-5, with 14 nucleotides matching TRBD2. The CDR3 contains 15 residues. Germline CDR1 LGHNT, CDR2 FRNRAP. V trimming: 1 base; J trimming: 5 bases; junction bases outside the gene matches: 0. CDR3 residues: CASGLGTSGGETQYF. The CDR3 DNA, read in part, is TGTGCTAGTGGTTTGGGGACTAGCGGGGGGGAGACC.

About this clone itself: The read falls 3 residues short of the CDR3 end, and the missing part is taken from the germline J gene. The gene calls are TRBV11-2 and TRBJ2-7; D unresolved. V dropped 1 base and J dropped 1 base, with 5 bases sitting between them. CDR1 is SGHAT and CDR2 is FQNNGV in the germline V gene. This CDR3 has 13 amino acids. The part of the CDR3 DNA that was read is TGTGCCAGCAGCTTAGGTAGTTCCTACGAG. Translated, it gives CASSLGSSYE. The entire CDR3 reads CASSLGSSYEQYF.

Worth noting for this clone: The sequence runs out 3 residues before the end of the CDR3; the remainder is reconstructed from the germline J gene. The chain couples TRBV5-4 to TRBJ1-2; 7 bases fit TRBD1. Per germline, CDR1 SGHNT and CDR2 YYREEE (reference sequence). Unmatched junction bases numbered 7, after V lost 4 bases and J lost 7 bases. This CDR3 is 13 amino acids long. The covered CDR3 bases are TGTGCCAGCAGCCCCGGGACAGACTTTGGC. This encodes CASSPGTDFG. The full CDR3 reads CASSPGTDFGYTF.

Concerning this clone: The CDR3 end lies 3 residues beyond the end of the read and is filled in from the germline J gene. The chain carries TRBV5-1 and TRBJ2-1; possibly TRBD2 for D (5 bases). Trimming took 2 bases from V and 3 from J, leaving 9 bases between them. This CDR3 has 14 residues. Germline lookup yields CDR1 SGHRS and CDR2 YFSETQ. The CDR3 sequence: CASSLSSFYNEQFF. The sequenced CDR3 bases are TGCGCCAGCAGCTTATCTAGCTTCTACAATGAG. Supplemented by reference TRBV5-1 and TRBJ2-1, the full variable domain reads KAGVTQTPRYLIKTRGQQVTLSCSPISGHRSVSWYQQTPGQGLQFLFEYFSETQRNKGNFPGRFSGRQFSNSRSEMNVSTLELGDSALYLCASSLSSFYNEQFFGPGTRLTVL.

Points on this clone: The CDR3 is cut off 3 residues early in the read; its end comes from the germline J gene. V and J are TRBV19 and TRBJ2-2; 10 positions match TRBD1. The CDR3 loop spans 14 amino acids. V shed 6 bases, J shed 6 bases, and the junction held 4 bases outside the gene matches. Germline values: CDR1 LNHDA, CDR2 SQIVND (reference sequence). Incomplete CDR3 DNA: TGTGCCAGTAGAGGGACAGGGGTCGCCGGGGAG. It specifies CASRGTGVAGE. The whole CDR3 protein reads CASRGTGVAGELFF.

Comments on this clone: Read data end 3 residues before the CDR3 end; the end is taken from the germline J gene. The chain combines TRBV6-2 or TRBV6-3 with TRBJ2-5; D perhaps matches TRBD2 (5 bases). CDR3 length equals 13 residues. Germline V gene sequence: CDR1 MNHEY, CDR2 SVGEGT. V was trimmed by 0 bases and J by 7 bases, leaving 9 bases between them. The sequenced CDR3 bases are TGTGCCAGCAGTTACTCAGGACTCTGGACC. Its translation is CASSYSGLWT. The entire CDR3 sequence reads CASSYSGLWTQYF.

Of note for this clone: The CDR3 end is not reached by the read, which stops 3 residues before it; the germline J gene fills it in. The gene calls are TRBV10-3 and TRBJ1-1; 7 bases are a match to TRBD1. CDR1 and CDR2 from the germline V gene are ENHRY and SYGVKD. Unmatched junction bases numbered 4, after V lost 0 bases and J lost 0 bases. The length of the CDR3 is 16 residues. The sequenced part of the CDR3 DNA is TGTGCCATCAGTGAGTCGCCGGGACAGCTGAACACTGAA. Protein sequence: CAISESPGQLNTE. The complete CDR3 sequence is CAISESPGQLNTEAFF.

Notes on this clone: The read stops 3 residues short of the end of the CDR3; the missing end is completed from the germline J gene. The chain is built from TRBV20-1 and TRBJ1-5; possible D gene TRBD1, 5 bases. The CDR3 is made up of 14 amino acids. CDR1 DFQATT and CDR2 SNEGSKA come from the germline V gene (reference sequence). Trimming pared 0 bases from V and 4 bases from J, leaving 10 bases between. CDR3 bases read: TGCAGTGCTAGAGATGGGGGGGGAAATCAGCCC. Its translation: CSARDGGGNQP. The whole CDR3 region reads CSARDGGGNQPQHF.

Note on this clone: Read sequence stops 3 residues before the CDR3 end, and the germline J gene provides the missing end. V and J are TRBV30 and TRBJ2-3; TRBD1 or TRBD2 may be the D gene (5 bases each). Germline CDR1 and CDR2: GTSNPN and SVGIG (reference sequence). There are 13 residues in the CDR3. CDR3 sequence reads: CAWSAGSNQPQYF. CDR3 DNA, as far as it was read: TGTGCCTGGAGTGCAGGGAGCAATCAGCCG.

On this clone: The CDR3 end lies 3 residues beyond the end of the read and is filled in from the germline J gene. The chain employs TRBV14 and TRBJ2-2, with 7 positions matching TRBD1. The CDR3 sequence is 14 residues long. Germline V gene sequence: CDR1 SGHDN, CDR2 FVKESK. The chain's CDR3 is CASSQGQGTEKLFF. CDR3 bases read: TGTGCCAGCAGCCAAGGACAGGGTACCGAAAAG.

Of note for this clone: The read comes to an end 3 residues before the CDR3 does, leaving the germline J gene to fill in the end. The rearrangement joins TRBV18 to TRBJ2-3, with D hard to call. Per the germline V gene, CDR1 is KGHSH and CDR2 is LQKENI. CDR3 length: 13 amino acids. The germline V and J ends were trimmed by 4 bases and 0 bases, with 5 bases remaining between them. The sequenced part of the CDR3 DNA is TGTGCCAGCTCACGGGCTAGCACAGATACG. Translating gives CASSRASTDT. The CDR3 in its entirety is CASSRASTDTQYF.

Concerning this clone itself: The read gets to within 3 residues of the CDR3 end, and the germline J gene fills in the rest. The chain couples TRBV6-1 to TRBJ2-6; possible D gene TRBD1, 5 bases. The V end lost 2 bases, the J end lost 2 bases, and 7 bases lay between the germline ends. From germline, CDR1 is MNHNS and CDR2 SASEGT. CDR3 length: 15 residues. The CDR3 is CASSERGAGANVLTF. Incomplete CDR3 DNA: TGTGCCAGCAGTGAAAGGGGCGCTGGGGCCAACGTC.

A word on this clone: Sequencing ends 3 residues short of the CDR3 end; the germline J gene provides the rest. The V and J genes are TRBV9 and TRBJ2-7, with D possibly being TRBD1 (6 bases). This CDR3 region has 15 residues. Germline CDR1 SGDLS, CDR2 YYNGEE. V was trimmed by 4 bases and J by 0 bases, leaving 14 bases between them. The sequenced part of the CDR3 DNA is TGTGCCAGCAGCACTTCAGGGGCCAGCTCCTACGAG. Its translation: CASSTSGASSYE. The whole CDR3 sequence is CASSTSGASSYEQYF. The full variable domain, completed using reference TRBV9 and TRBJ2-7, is DSGVTQTPKHLITATGQRVTLRCSPRSGDLSVYWYQQSLDQGLQFLIQYYNGEERAKGNILERFSAQQFPDLHSELNLSSLELGDSALYFCASSTSGASSYEQYFGPGTRLTVT.

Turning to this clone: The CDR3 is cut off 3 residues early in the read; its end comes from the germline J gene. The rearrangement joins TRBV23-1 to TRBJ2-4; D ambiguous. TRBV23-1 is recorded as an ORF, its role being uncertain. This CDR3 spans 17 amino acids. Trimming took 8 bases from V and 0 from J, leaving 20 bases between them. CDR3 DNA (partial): TGCGCCAGCGAAAGGCCGGGTCACGAACTAGCCAAAAACATT. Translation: CASERPGHELAKNI. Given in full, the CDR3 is CASERPGHELAKNIQYF.

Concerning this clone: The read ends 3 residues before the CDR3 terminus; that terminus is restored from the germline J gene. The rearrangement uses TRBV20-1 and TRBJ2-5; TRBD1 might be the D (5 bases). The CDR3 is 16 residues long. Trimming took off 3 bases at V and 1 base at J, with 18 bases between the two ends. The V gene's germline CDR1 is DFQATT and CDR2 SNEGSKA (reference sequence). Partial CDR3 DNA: TGCAGTGCTAGTGTCCCGGCCGGCAGGGCCCAAGAGACC. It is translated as CSASVPAGRAQET. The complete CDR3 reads CSASVPAGRAQETQYF.